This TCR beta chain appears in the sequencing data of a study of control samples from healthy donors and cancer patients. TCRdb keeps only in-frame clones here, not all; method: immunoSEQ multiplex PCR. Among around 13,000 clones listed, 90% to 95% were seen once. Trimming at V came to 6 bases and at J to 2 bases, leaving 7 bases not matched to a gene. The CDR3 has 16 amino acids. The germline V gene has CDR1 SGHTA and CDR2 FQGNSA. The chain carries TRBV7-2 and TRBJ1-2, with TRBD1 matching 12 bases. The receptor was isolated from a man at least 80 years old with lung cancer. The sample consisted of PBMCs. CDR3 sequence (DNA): TGTGCCAGCAGTAAAGGGACAGGGGGCCCGAACTATGGCTACACCTTC. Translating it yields CASSKGTGGPNYGYTF.